This record looks at one T cell receptor beta chain sequence and its context. Its antigen is as yet unknown. This sample is part of a study of human T cells and chemical hapten exposure. Study-level points and caveats: Expanded TCRs created a significantly greater count of big CDR3 similarity clusters than controls did.

Time point given: patch test 2, 6 weeks after DPC sensitization. Treatment noted: therapeutic diphenylcyclopropenone sensitization with weekly scalp DPC. The germline V gene has CDR1 LNHDA and CDR2 SQIVND (reference sequence). The CDR3 sequence is 12 residues long. Trimming took 5 bases from V and 7 from J; bases not matched to a gene: 4. TCRdb itself ran the RACE reads through MiXCR, one entry per CDR3 protein. Of 73,000 or so distinct CDR3 sequences listed, 8.5% were seen once; the top ten hold roughly 3%. This TCR came from a woman between 45 and 60 years old with alopecia areata. Some clones in this sample may be carry-over from other donors' samples. The source material was whole blood, sampled in connection with sensitization to the hapten diphenylcyclopropenone (DPC). V gene TRBV19 combines with J gene TRBJ1-1; 7 bases align to TRBD1. The CDR3 DNA reads as TGTGCCAGTAGTGGGGACAGCGGTGAAGCTTTCTTT. Amino acids: CASSGDSGEAFF. The entire variable domain, with the rest obtained from reference TRBV19 and TRBJ1-1, is as follows: DGGITQSPKYLFRKEGQNVTLSCEQNLNHDAMYWYRQDPGQGLRLIYYSQIVNDFQKGDIAEGYSVSREKKESFPLTVTSAQKNPTAFYLCASSGDSGEAFFGQGTRLTVV.